The T cell receptor (beta chain) described here comes from a study of T-cell reconstitution after alpha-beta-depleted transplantation in children. Regarding the study as a whole: About two months after transplant, alpha-beta T cells reportedly came from several hundred expanded graft clones. At one year after transplant, newly produced T cells mostly accounted for T-cell counts and diversity.

The V and J ends lost 2 bases and 4 bases, in that order; junction bases with no gene match: 13. This CDR3 is built from 18 residues. Per the germline V gene, CDR1 is MNHEY and CDR2 is SVGEGT. This clonotype has only a few counts. What it binds is not known. Unique molecular identifiers were incorporated when the TCRbeta library was constructed. Via MiXCR, TCRdb re-called the PCR reads, giving one row per CDR3 protein. The sample has hundreds of thousands of distinct CDR3 sequences, around 15% seen once. The TCR sequence derives from a male patient between 2 and 15 years old who had a stem cell transplant for acute lymphoblastic leukemia, so the T cells may come from the graft donor. This rearrangement joins TRBV6-2 or TRBV6-3 to TRBJ2-5, with 10 bases aligning to TRBD2. Sample: PBMCs, mostly from graft donor cells, taken 360 days after TCRalphabeta/CD19-depleted stem cell transplant. The DNA of the CDR3 is TGTGCCAGCAGTTACCGGCCTAGCGGGAGAGGGGTACGAGAGACCCAGTACTTC. It yields the protein CASSYRPSGRGVRETQYF.